This T cell receptor (beta chain) is drawn from a study of shared clonotypes between healthy human individuals. This clone was observed once. The ends were cut back, 7 bases at V and 3 bases at J, with 12 bases in the middle. CDR3 size: 12 residues. Germline CDR1 is SQVTM and CDR2 is ANQGSEA. Naive CD8 cells lacked CD45RO, underwent positive selection for CCR7 and left out terminally differentiated effector memory CD45RA+ cells. Here immunoSEQ multiplex PCR was the method, and the copy in TCRdb shows in-frame clones only, minus some. This table has about 2 million clones, 85% to 95% appearing once. The source is a man aged 18 to 35 in good health. This chain connects TRBV29-1 to TRBJ1-2; D uncertain. The sample consisted of naive CD8+ T cells sorted from blood. CDR3 in DNA: TGCAGCGCCGGACCGGTTGACTATGGCTACACCTTC. This gives the protein CSAGPVDYGYTF.